These 9 T cell receptor beta chains originate from one sample sequenced in a study of STAT5B mutations in CD4+ large granular lymphocyte leukemia. Libraries were prepared by immunoSEQ multiplex PCR; TCRdb keeps only in-frame clonotypes and omits some of them. This sample carries fewer than 50,000 clones, 75% to 85% of them seen once, and the ten largest clones take approximately 0.53%. Sequencing was carried out using CD4+ T cells from blood buffy coats. All receptors come from a human donor in good health.

The V and J genes are TRBV7-8 and TRBJ1-5, with D maybe TRBD1 (5 bases). The germline V and J ends were trimmed by 5 bases and 0 bases, with 17 bases remaining between them. Germline CDR1 is SGHVS and CDR2 is FQNEAQ. The CDR3 sequence is 17 residues long. The CDR3, as DNA: TGTGCCAGCAGCGCAACAGGCATTACTCATAGCAATCAGCCCCAGCATTTT. This encodes CASSATGITHSNQPQHF.

CDR3 protein: CASSLTGQGAGNEQFF. CDR3 DNA: TGTGCCAGCAGCTTAACGGGTCAGGGGGCAGGCAATGAGCAGTTCTTC. V usage is TRBV7-3 and J usage is TRBJ2-1; TRBD1 agrees at 8 bases. CDR1 SGHTA and CDR2 FQGTGA come from the germline V gene. The CDR3 is 16 residues long. V lost 0 bases to trimming and J lost 6 bases; unmatched junction nucleotides: 7.

The chain employs TRBV18 and TRBJ1-2; the match to TRBD1 covers 8 bases. V shed 2 bases and J 4 bases; nucleotides not matched to a gene: 12. The CDR3 sequence is 17 residues long. The V gene's germline CDR1 is KGHSH and CDR2 LQKENI. The CDR3 sequence: CASSPEGRGRGSYGYTF. CDR3 DNA sequence: TGTGCCAGCTCACCAGAGGGCAGGGGGCGCGGAAGCTATGGCTACACCTTC.

The rearrangement joins TRBV11-2 to TRBJ1-1; D may be TRBD1 (5 bases). Germline values: CDR1 SGHAT, CDR2 FQNNGV. V lost 4 bases and J lost 0, with 6 bases in between. This CDR3 has 13 residues. This CDR3 reads CASSSGLNTEAFF. The CDR3 region has the DNA TGTGCCAGCAGCTCGGGACTGAACACTGAAGCTTTCTTT.

This rearrangement joins TRBV21-1 to TRBJ2-4; the table names TRBD1, a call not compared with the DNA. TRBV21-1 is reported as a pseudogene. The CDR3 runs 20 residues. The CDR3 loop reads CASSKGGTGPCSLAKNIQYF. CDR3 sequence (DNA): TGTGCCAGCAGCAAAGGGGGAACAGGCCCATGTTCCTTAGCCAAAAACATTCAGTACTTC.

V and J are TRBV27 and TRBJ2-2; 7 nucleotides match TRBD1. Germline V gene data show CDR1 as MNHEY and CDR2 as SMNVEV (reference sequence). V trimming: 7 bases; J trimming: 8 bases; junction bases outside the gene matches: 16. The CDR3 has 16 residues. DNA for the CDR3: TGTGCCAGCACCTTAAGGGGGCGGGCTTTTATAGGGGAGCTGTTTTTT. Protein sequence: CASTLRGRAFIGELFF.

This chain links TRBV18 with TRBJ2-7; D could derive from TRBD1 or TRBD2 (6 bases each). The germline gives CDR1 KGHSH, CDR2 LQKENI. The CDR3 extends over 14 amino acids. V shed 2 bases and J shed 2 bases, with 10 bases lying between them. CDR3 coding DNA: TGTGCCAGCTCACCAGCGGGGACAACCTACGAGCAGTACTTC. As protein: CASSPAGTTYEQYF.

Details on this clone: This specimen includes other DNA sequences encoding the same CDR3. The chain has TRBV5-1 and TRBJ2-3; no clear D gene. The CDR3 covers 14 residues. The germline V gene encodes CDR1 SGHRS and CDR2 YFSETQ. V lost 0 bases to trimming and J lost 2 bases, with 7 bases between them. The DNA for the CDR3 is TGCGCCAGCAGCTTGGACAGTTCCACAGATACGCAGTATTTT. Residues: CASSLDSSTDTQYF.

This chain links TRBV6-5 with TRBJ2-7; TRBD1 matches 7 bases. CDR1 and CDR2 (germline): MNHEY, SVGAGI. The CDR3 runs 13 residues. V dropped 8 bases and J dropped 2; count of bases not matched to a gene: 6. CDR3 sequence: CASRRTGAYEQYF. CDR3 coding DNA: TGTGCCAGCCGGCGGACAGGTGCCTACGAGCAGTACTTC.